What follows is one T cell receptor (beta chain) and its context. This entry is derived from a study of blood T cell repertoires in COVID-19. The CDR3 consists of 13 residues. V gave up 1 base and J gave up 9 bases, with 10 bases separating them. In the original analysis: Reference gene primer amplification gave nucleated cell count estimates. Repertoires were generated with immunoSEQ multiplex PCR, while TCRdb's copy carries only in-frame clones and drops some. Clonal size and the V and J genes are those of that table, whereas D and trimming came from the DNA. Of over 120,000 clones detected, 78% appear once; the ten largest clones hold about 6%. Ages ranged from about 18 to 89 years, with residence in approximately 25 US areas. Participants had their cohort set by participant-reported clinical history.

This sequence was found in a woman aged 45 to 65 who had recovered from COVID-19. The chain combines TRBV12-3 or TRBV12-4 with TRBJ2-1; D is perhaps TRBD2 (5 bases). Sequencing was carried out using PBMCs or T cells enriched from blood (not recorded which). Here the CDR3 DNA reads TGTGCCAGCAGTTTAGGTAGTCGGGGTGAGCAGTTCTTC. Protein product: CASSLGSRGEQFF.